This T cell receptor (beta chain) originates from a study of shared clonotypes between healthy human individuals. Study as a whole: CD4 naive cells filled three plates per donor, CD4 memory three, CD8 naive two and CD8 memory one. General observations from the study: A reduction in generation probabilities was seen for non-shared clonotypes relative to those shared by all four donors.

Trimming took off 5 bases at V and 8 bases at J, with 18 bases between the two ends. The CDR3 has 15 residues. The germline CDR1 and CDR2 sequences are MDHEN and SYDVKM. In the sorted-subset replicate PCRs, about 200 ng DNA, 25,000 to 30,000 T cell genomes, was used. Sequenced by immunoSEQ multiplex PCR; TCRdb stores in-frame clones only, minus some. The sample shows about 2 million clones, less than 95% of them seen only once. Comment on this clone: The antigen is not known.

Naivety among CD8 cells was defined by CD45RO negativity and positive CCR7 selection, thereby excluding terminally differentiated effector memory CD45RA+ cells. The receptor's source is a man between 18 and 35 years old in good health. The sequenced sample consisted of naive CD8+ T cells sorted from blood. This chain joins TRBV28 and TRBJ1-4, with D unclear. CDR3 nucleotides: TGTGCCAGCAGTGCCGGATTGGGTTCAAGGGAAAAACTGTTTTTT. This sequence encodes CASSAGLGSREKLFF.